This T cell receptor beta chain was captured by sequencing in a study of CD8 T cells in ankylosing spondylitis. Study outcomes and limitations: Disease-linked clones bore a CD8+ phenotype and were relatively rare in peripheral blood. What seemed typical of ankylosing spondylitis blood was a TCR beta motif built from roughly eight highly homologous variants. Previous work reported some of these motif variants in the synovial fluid and blood of reactive arthritis.

TCRdb reprocessed the 5' RACE reads with MiXCR, giving one entry per CDR3 protein. Altogether just under 350,000 distinct CDR3 sequences are present, 14% to 15% being singletons, with the ten largest covering 0.95% to 1.4%. As concerns this clonotype: Its matching antigen is unknown.

This CDR3 spans 13 amino acids. The junction had 3 bases not matched to a gene; V was cut back by 7 bases and J by 7 bases. Germline CDR1 is MGHRA and CDR2 is YSYEKL. This chain connects TRBV4-1 to TRBJ1-6; 8 bases are shared with TRBD1. This sequence originates from a male donor with ankylosing spondylitis or in good health (not recorded which). Sequenced input: blood, either unsorted or a sorted T cell fraction (not recorded which). The DNA of the CDR3 is TGCGCCAGCACGGGACAGGCGAATTCACCCCTCCACTTT. Protein: CASTGQANSPLHF.